Sequencing of this TCR beta chain was carried out in a study of CD8+ T cells in alopecia areata. Broader study findings: Compared with normal scalp, lesional scalp had higher clonality and more expanded CD8+ clones. Mice showed TCR sharing more clearly than patients did, possibly owing to HLA. Sequencing of scalp samples also includes resident alphabeta T cells from normal skin.

RNA extraction was followed by reverse transcription into cDNA, which acted as the sequencing template. Assay: immunoSEQ multiplex PCR; the TCRdb copy retains only in-frame clones and omits some. This table holds 110,000 to 150,000 clones, approximately 60% found once. Sorting of PBMCs yielded the CD4+ and CD8+ T cells. This clone has only a few counts. Antigen unknown. The V and J ends lost 1 base and 4 bases respectively, with 4 bases between them. The CDR3 spans 12 residues. Per germline, CDR1 SQVTM and CDR2 ANQGSEA. The specimen sequenced was CD8+ T cells sorted from blood. The TCR sequence derives from a human donor in good health. This sequence joins TRBV29-1 and TRBJ2-2, with D unresolved. CDR3 in DNA: TGCAGCGTTGAAGTCCCCACCGGGGAGCTGTTTTTT. Its protein is CSVEVPTGELFF.